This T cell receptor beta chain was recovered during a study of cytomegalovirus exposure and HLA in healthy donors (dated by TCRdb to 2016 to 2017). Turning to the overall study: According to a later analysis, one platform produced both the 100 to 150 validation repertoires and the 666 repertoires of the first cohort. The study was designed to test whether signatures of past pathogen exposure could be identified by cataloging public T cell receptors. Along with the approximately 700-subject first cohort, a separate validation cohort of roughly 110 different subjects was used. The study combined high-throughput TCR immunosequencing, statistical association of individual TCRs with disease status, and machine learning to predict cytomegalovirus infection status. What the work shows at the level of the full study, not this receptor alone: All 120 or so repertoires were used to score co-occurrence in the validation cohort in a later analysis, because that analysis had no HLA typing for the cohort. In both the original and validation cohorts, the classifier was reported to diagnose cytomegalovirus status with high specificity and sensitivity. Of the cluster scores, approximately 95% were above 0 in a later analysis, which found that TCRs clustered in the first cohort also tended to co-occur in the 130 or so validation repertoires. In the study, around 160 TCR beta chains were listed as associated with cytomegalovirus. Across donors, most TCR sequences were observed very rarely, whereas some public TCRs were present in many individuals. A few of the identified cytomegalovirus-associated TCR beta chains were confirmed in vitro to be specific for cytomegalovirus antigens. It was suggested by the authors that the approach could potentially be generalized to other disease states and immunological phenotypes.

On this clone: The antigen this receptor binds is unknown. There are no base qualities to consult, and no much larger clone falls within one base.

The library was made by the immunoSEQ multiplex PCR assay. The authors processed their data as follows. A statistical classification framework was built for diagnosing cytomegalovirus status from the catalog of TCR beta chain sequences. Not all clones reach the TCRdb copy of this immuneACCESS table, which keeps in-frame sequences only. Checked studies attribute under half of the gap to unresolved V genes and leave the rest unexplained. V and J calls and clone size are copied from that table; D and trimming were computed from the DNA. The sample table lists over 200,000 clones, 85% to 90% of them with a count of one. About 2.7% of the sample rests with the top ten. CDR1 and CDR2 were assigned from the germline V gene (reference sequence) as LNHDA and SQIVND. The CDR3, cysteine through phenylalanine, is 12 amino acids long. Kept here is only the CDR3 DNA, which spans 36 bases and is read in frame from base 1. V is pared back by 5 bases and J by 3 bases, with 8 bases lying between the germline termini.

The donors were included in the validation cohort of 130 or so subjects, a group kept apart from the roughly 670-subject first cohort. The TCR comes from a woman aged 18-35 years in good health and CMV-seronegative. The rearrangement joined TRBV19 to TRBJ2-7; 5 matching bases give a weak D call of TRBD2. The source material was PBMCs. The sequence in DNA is TGTGCCAGTAGTTCCGGAGGCTACGAGCAGTACTTC. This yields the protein CASSSGGYEQYF.